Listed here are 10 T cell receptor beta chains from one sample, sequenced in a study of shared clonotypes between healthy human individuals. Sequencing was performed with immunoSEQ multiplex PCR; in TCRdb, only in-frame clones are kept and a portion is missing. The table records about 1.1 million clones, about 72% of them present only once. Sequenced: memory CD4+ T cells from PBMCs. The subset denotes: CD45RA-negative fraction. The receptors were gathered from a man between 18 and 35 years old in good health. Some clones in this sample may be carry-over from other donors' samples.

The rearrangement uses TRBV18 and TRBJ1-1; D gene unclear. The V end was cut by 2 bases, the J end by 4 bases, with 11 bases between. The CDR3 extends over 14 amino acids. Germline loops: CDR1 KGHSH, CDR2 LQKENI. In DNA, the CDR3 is TGTGCCAGCTCACCAAACACCGAGATCACTGAAGCTTTCTTT. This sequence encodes CASSPNTEITEAFF.

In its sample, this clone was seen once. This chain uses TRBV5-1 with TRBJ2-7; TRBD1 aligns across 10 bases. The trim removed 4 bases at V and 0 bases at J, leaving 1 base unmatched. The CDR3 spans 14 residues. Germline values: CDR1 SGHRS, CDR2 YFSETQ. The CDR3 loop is CASSGTGVSYEQYF. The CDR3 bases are TGCGCCAGCAGCGGGACAGGGGTCTCCTACGAGCAGTACTTC.

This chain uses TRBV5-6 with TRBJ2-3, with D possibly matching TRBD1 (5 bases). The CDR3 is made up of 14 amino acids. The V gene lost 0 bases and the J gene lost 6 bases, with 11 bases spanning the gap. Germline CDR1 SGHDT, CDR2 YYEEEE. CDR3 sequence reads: CASSLGQISDTQYF. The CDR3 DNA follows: TGTGCCAGCAGCTTGGGACAGATTTCGGATACGCAGTATTTT.

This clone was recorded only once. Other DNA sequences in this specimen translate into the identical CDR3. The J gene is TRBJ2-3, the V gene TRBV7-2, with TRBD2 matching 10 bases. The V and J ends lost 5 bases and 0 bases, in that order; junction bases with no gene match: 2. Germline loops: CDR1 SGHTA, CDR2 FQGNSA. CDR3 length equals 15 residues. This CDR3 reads CASSPSGGSTDTQYF. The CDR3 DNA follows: TGTGCCAGCAGCCCTAGCGGGGGAAGCACAGATACGCAGTATTTT.

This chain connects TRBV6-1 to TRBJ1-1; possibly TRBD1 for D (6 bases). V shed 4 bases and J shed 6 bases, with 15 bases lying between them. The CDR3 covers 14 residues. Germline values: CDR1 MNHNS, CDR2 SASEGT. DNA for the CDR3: TGTGCCAGCAGTGTTTCACAGGGAGGGGCTGAAGCTTTCTTT. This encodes CASSVSQGGAEAFF.

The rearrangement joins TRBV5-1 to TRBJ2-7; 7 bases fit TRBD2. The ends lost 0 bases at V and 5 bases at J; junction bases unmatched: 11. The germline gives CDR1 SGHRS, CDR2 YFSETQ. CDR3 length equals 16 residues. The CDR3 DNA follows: TGCGCCAGCAGCTTGGTGAGCGGGACCCTAAACGACGAGCAGTACTTC. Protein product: CASSLVSGTLNDEQYF. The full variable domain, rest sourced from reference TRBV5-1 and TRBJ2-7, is KAGVTQTPRYLIKTRGQQVTLSCSPISGHRSVSWYQQTPGQGLQFLFEYFSETQRNKGNFPGRFSGRQFSNSRSEMNVSTLELGDSALYLCASSLVSGTLNDEQYFGPGTRLTVT.

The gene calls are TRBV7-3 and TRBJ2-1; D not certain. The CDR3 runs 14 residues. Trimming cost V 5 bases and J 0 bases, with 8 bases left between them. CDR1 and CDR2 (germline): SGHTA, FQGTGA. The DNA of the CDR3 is TGTGCCAGCAGCCCCCATGGCTCCTACAATGAGCAGTTCTTC. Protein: CASSPHGSYNEQFF.

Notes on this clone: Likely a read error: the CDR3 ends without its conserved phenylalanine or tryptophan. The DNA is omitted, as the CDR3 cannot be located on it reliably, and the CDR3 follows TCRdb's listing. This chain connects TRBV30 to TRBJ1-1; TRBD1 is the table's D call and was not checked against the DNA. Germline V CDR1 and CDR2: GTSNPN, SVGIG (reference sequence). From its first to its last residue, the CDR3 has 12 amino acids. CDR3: CAWSIWDRDEVL.

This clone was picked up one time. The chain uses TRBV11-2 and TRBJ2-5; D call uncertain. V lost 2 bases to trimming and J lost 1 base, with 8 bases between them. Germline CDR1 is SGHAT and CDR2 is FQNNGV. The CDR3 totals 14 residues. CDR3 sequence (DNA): TGTGCCAGCAGCTTACCCAGGAGCCAAGAGACCCAGTACTTC. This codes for CASSLPRSQETQYF.

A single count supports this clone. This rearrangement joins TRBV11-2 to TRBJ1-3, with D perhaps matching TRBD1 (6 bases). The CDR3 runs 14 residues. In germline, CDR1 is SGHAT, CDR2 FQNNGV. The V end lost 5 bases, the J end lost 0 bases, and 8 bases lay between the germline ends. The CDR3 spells CASSRTDSGNTIYF. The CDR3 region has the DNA TGTGCCAGCAGCCGGACAGACTCTGGAAACACCATATATTTT.